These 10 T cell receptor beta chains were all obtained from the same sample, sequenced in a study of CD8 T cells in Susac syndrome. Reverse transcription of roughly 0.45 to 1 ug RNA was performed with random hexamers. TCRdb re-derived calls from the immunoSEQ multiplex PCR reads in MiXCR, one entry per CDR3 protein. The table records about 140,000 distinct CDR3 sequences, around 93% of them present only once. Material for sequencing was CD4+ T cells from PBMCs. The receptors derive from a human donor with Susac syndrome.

The CDR3 protein is CAWSPARTSRGYNEQFF. The CDR3 nucleotides are TGTGCCTGGAGCCCGGCCAGGACTAGCCGAGGCTACAATGAGCAGTTCTTC. The rearrangement joins TRBV30 to TRBJ2-1; TRBD2 agrees at 8 bases. The germline CDR1 and CDR2 sequences are GTSNPN and SVGIG (reference sequence). The trim removed 3 bases at V and 3 bases at J, leaving 13 bases unmatched. The CDR3 has 17 residues.

CDR3 coding DNA: TGTGCCAGCAGGACAGGCCCTAGCAATCAGCCCCAGCATTTT. Residues: CASRTGPSNQPQHF. V and J are TRBV6-5 and TRBJ1-5; tentatively, D is TRBD1 (6 bases). CDR1 and CDR2 from the germline V gene are MNHEY and SVGAGI. Trimming removed 6 bases from V and 0 bases from J, with 9 bases in between. This CDR3 has 14 amino acids.

The CDR3 is CSARDSRPGSIMNTEAFF. DNA for the CDR3: TGCAGTGCTAGAGATTCCCGTCCAGGGTCGATCATGAACACTGAAGCTTTCTTT. The chain combines TRBV20-1 with TRBJ1-1; perhaps TRBD1 as D (5 bases). Per the germline V gene, CDR1 is DFQATT and CDR2 is SNEGSKA (reference sequence). The V end was cut by 0 bases, the J end by 0 bases, with 20 bases between. The CDR3 consists of 18 residues.

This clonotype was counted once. DNA of the CDR3: TGTGCCAGCAGAACCCCGGGACAGGGTTCCTACAATGAGCAGTTCTTC. It codes for CASRTPGQGSYNEQFF. The chain recombines TRBV28 with TRBJ2-1; 9 nucleotides agree with TRBD1. Trimming took 6 bases from V and 1 from J; bases not matched to a gene: 7. Germline CDR1 is MDHEN and CDR2 is SYDVKM. The CDR3 has 16 residues.

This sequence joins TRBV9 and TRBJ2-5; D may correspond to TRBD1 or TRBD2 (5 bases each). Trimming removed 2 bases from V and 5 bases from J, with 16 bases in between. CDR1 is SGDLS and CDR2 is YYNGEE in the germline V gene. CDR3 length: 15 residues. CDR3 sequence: CASSVGTSGRETQYF. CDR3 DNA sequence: TGTGCCAGCAGCGTCGGGACCTCGGGCCGGGAGACCCAGTACTTC.

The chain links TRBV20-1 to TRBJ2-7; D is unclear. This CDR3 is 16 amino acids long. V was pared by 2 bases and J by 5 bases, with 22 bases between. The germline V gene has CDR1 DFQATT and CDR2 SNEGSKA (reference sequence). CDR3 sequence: CSARPEGTYRLHEQYF. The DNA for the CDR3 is TGCAGTGCTAGACCCGAAGGCACCTACCGACTCCACGAGCAGTACTTC.

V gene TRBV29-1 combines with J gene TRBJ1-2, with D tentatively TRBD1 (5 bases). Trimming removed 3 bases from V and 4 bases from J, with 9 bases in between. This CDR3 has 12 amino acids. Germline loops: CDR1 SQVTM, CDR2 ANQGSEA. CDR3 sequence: CSVDRGSYGYTF. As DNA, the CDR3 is TGCAGCGTTGATCGGGGGAGCTATGGCTACACCTTC.

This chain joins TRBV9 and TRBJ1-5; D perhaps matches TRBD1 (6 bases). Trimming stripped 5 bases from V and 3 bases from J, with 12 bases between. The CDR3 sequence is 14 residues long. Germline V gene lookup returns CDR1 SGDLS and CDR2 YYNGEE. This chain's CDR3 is CASSEGQINQPQHF. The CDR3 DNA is TGTGCCAGCAGTGAAGGACAGATCAATCAGCCCCAGCATTTT.

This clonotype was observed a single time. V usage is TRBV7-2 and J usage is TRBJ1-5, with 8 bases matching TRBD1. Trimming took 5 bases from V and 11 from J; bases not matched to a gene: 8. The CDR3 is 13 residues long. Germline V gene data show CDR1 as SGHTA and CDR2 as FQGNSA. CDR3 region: CASSEGQAEAQHF. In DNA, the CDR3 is TGTGCCAGCAGCGAGGGACAGGCGGAAGCCCAGCATTTT.

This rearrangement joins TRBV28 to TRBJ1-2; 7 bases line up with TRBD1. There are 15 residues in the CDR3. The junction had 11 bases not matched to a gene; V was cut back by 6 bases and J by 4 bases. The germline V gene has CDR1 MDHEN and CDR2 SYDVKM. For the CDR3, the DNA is TGTGCCAGCAGGGAGGGACAGTTGGGGGGCTATGGCTACACCTTC. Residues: CASREGQLGGYGYTF.